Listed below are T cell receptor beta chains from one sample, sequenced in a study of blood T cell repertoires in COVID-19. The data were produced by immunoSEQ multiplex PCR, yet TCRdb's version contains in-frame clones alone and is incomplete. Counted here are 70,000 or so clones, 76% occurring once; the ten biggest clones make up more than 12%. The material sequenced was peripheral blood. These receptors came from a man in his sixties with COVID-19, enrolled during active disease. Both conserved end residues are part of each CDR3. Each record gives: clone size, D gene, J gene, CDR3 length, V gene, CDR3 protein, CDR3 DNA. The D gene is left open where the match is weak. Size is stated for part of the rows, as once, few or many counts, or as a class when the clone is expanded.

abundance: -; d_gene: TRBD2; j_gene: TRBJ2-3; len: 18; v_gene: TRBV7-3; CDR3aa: CASSLSPFGGGGTDTQYF; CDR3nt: TGTGCCAGCAGCTTAAGCCCGTTTGGCGGGGGGGGCACAGATACGCAGTATTTT
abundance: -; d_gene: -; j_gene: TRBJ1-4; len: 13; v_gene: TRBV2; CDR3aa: CATTLGGREKLFF; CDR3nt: TGTGCCACCACTCTGGGGGGTCGGGAAAAACTGTTTTTT
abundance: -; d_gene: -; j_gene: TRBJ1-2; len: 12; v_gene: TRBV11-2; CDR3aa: CASSFDGEGYTF; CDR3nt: TGTGCCAGCAGCTTCGACGGAGAGGGCTACACCTTC
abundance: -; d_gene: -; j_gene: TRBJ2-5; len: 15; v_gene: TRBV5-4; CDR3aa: CASSSPSGYQETQYF; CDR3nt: TGTGCCAGCAGCTCGCCCAGCGGATACCAAGAGACCCAGTACTTC
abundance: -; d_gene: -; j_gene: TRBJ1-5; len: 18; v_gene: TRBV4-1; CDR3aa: CASSQDPSPGHSNQPQHF; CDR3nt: TGCGCCAGCAGCCAAGACCCTTCCCCGGGACACTCCAATCAGCCCCAGCATTTT
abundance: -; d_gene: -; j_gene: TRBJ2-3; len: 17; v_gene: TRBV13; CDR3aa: CASSPGGEYVSTDTQYF; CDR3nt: TGTGCCAGCAGCCCTGGCGGGGAGTATGTCAGCACAGATACGCAGTATTTT
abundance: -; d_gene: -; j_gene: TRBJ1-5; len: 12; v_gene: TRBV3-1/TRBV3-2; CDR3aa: CASSQQGDSQHF; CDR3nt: TGTGCCAGCAGCCAACAGGGTGATAGCCAGCATTTT
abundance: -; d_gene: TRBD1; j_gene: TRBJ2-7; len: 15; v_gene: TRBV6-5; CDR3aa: CASRDPGTGVYEQYF; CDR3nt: TGTGCCAGCAGGGACCCCGGGACAGGGGTCTACGAGCAGTACTTC
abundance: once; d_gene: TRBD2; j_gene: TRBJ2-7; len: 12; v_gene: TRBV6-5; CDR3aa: CASKAGVYEQYF; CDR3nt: TGTGCCAGCAAAGCGGGGGTGTACGAGCAGTACTTC
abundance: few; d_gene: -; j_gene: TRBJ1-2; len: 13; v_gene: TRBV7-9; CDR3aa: CASSELVSYGYTF; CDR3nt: TGTGCCAGCAGCGAACTGGTATCCTATGGCTACACCTTC
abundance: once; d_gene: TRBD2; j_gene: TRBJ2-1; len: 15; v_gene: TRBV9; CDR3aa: CASSGLAGGLSEQFF; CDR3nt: TGTGCCAGCAGCGGACTAGCGGGGGGGCTCAGTGAGCAGTTCTTC
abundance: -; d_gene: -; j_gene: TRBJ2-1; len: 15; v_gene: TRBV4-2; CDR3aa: CASSQEDSSYNEQFF; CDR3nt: TGTGCCAGCAGCCAGGAGGACAGTTCCTACAATGAGCAGTTCTTC
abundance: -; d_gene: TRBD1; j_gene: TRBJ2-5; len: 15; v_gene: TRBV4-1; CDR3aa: CASSRGQGPLETQYF; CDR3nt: TGCGCCAGCAGCCGGGGACAGGGTCCGTTAGAGACCCAGTACTTC
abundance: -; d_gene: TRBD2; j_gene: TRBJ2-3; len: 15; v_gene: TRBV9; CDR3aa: CASSGGGGVRDTQYF; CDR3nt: TGTGCCAGCAGCGGTGGCGGGGGGGTTAGAGATACGCAGTATTTT
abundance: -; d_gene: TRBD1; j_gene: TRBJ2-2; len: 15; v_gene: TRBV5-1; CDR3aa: CASSSGQGHTGELFF; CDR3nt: TGCGCCAGCAGCTCTGGACAGGGGCACACCGGGGAGCTGTTTTTT
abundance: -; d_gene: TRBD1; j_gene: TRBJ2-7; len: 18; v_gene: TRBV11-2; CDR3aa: CASSPTWDLQGATREQYF; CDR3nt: TGTGCCAGCAGCCCAACTTGGGATTTACAGGGGGCGACGAGAGAGCAGTACTTC
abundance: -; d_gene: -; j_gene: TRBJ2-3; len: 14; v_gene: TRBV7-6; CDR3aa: CASSFSGNTDTQYF; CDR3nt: TGTGCCAGCAGCTTTTCGGGGAACACAGATACGCAGTATTTT
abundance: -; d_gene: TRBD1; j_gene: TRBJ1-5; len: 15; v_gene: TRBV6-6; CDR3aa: CASSAPGTGAQPQHF; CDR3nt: TGTGCCAGCAGTGCCCCTGGGACAGGGGCGCAGCCCCAGCATTTT
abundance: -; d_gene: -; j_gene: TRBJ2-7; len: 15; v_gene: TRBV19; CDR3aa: CASSITAFGSYEQYF; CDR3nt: TGTGCCAGTAGTATAACAGCCTTTGGCTCCTACGAGCAGTACTTC
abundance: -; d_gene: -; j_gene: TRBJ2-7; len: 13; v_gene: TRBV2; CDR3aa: CASSIQGGYEQYF; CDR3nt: TGTGCCAGCAGTATCCAGGGGGGCTACGAGCAGTACTTC
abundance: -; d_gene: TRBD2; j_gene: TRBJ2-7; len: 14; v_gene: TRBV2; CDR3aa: CASGGRGGTYEQYF; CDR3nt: TGTGCCAGCGGCGGTCGCGGGGGGACCTACGAGCAGTACTTC
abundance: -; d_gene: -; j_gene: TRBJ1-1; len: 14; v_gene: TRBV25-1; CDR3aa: CASSAPWEGAEAFF; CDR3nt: TGTGCCAGCAGTGCGCCGTGGGAAGGGGCTGAAGCTTTCTTT
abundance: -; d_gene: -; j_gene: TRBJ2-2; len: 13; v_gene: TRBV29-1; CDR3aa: CSVFYRSTGELFF; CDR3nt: TGCAGCGTATTTTACAGGAGCACCGGGGAGCTGTTTTTT
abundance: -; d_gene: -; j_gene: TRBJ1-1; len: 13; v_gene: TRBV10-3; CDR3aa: CAISEHSNTEAFF; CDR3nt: TGTGCCATCAGTGAACACAGCAACACTGAAGCTTTCTTT
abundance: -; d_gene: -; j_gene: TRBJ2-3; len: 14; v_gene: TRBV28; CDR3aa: CASSDFRGTDTQYF; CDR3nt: TGTGCCAGCAGCGACTTCCGTGGCACAGATACGCAGTATTTT
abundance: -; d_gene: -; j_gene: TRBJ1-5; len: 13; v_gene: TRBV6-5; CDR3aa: CASKRGPRQPQHF; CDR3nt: TGTGCCAGCAAAAGAGGGCCGAGACAGCCCCAGCATTTT
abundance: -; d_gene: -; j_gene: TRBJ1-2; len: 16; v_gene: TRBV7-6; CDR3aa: CASSLVGGRGRIGYTF; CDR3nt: TGTGCCAGCAGCTTAGTGGGCGGCAGGGGACGGATTGGCTACACCTTC
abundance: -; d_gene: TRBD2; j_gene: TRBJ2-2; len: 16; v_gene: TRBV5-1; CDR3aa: CASSLTSGKNTGELFF; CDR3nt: TGCGCCAGCAGCTTGACTAGCGGCAAGAACACCGGGGAGCTGTTTTTT
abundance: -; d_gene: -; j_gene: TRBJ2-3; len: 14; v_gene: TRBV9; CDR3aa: CASSQGQLTDTQYF; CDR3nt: TGTGCCAGCAGCCAGGGGCAGCTCACAGATACGCAGTATTTT
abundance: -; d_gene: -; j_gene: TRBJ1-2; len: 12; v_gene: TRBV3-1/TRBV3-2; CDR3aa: CASSQDIRGYTF; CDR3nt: TGTGCCAGCAGCCAAGATATTCGGGGCTACACCTTC
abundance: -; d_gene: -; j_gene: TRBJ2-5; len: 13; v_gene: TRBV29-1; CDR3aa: CSVRQLNQETQYF; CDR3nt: TGCAGCGTCAGGCAGTTAAACCAAGAGACCCAGTACTTC
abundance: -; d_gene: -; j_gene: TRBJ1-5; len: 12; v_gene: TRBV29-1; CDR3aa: CSVRTLGQPQHF; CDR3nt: TGCAGCGTTAGGACACTCGGACAGCCCCAGCATTTT
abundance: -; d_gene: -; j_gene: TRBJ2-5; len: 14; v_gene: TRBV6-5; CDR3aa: CASSLQGMGETQYF; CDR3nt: TGTGCCAGCAGCCTCCAGGGGATGGGAGAGACCCAGTACTTC
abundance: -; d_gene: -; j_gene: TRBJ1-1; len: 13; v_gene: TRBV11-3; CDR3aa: CASSLFRDSEAFF; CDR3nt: TGTGCCAGCAGCTTATTCCGGGACTCTGAAGCTTTCTTT
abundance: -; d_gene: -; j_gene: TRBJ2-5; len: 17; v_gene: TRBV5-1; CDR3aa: CASSLGSAGRFEETQYF; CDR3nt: TGCGCCAGCAGCTTGGGTTCCGCAGGGCGGTTTGAGGAGACCCAGTACTTC
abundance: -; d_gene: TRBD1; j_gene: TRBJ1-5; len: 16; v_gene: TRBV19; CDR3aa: CASSIGQARGSQPQHF; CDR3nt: TGTGCCAGTAGTATCGGACAGGCACGGGGGTCTCAGCCCCAGCATTTT
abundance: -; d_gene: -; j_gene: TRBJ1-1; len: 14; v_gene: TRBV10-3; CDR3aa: CAIRGLGGNTEAFF; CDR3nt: TGTGCCATCAGGGGACTAGGGGGGAACACTGAAGCTTTCTTT
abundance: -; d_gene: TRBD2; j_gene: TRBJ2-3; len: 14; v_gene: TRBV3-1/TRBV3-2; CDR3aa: CASSQTSGADTQYF; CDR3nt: TGTGCCAGCAGCCAAACTAGCGGGGCAGATACGCAGTATTTT
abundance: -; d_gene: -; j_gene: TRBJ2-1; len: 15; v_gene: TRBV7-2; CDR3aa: CASSLAAFTYNEQFF; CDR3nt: TGTGCCAGCAGCCTAGCAGCTTTCACCTACAATGAGCAGTTCTTC
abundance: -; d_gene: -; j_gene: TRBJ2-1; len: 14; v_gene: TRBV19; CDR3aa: CASSFSWGHNEQFF; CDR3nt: TGTGCCAGTAGTTTTTCATGGGGCCACAATGAGCAGTTCTTC
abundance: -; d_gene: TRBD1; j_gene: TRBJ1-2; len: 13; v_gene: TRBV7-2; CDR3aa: CASSPGQGYGYTF; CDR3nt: TGTGCCAGCAGCCCAGGACAGGGTTATGGCTACACCTTC
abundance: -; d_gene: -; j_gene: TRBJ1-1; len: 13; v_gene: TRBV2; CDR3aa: CASGREENTEAFF; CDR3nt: TGTGCCAGTGGGAGGGAGGAAAACACTGAAGCTTTCTTT
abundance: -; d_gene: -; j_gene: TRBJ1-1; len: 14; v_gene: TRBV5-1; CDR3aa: CASSLTGEVTEAFF; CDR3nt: TGCGCCAGCAGCTTAACCGGGGAGGTCACTGAAGCTTTCTTT
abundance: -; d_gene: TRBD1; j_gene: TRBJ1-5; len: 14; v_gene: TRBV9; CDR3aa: CASSTGQGKQPQHF; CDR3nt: TGTGCCAGCAGCACCGGACAGGGTAAACAGCCCCAGCATTTT
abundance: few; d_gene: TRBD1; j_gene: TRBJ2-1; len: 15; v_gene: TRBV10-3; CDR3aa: CAIRQGQGANNEQFF; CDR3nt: TGTGCCATCAGGCAAGGACAGGGGGCCAACAATGAGCAGTTCTTC
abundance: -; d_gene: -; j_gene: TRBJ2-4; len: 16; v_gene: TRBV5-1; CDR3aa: CASSLVPDRAKNIQYF; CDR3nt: TGCGCCAGCAGCTTGGTACCCGATAGAGCCAAAAACATTCAGTACTTC
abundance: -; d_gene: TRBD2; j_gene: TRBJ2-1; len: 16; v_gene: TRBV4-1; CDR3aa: CASSLKVSGRLIEQFF; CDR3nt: TGCGCCAGCAGCCTAAAGGTTAGCGGGAGGCTTATTGAGCAGTTCTTC
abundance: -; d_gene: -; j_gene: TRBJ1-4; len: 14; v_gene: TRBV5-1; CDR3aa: CASSLAGDDEKLFF; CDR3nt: TGCGCCAGCAGCTTGGCAGGGGACGATGAAAAACTGTTTTTT